This is a list of T cell receptor beta chains from one sample in a study. Using its own MiXCR run on the 5' RACE reads, TCRdb lists one record per CDR3 protein. The sample yields 34,000 or so distinct CDR3 sequences, around 27% seen once. The sequencing input was tumor-infiltrating Tregs sorted from the breast tumor. Source of these receptors: a female donor with breast cancer. Both conserved end residues are part of each CDR3. The D gene is left open where the match is weak. Clone size is stated in some rows and not others, as once, few, many or a class when expanded.

clone_size: medium-sized; v_call: TRBV20-1; d_call: TRBD2; j_call: TRBJ2-1; cdr3_length: 16; cdr3_nt: TGCAGTGCTAGAGTGCTGTCGGTAGCGGGAGTGGATGAGCAGTTCTTC; cdr3_aa: CSARVLSVAGVDEQFF
clone_size: many; v_call: TRBV5-1; d_call: -; j_call: TRBJ2-1; cdr3_length: 12; cdr3_nt: TGCGCCAGCAGCGTGGACTACAATGAGCAGTTCTTC; cdr3_aa: CASSVDYNEQFF
clone_size: many; v_call: TRBV5-1; d_call: TRBD1; j_call: TRBJ2-7; cdr3_length: 14; cdr3_nt: TGCGCCAGCAGCTTAAGGACAGGGGGTGACGAGCAGTACTTC; cdr3_aa: CASSLRTGGDEQYF
clone_size: many; v_call: TRBV5-1; d_call: -; j_call: TRBJ2-1; cdr3_length: 15; cdr3_nt: TGCGCCAGCAGCTTGGCCATGGGGGCATCGGGTGAGCAGTTCTTC; cdr3_aa: CASSLAMGASGEQFF
clone_size: many; v_call: TRBV13; d_call: -; j_call: TRBJ1-1; cdr3_length: 12; cdr3_nt: TGTGCCAGCAGCTTTAGACAGCTTGAAGCTTTCTTT; cdr3_aa: CASSFRQLEAFF
clone_size: few; v_call: TRBV19; d_call: -; j_call: TRBJ1-5; cdr3_length: 15; cdr3_nt: TGTGCCAGTAGTTCGGACCTCGTGGGCAATCAGCCCCAGCATTTT; cdr3_aa: CASSSDLVGNQPQHF
clone_size: -; v_call: TRBV6-1; d_call: -; j_call: TRBJ2-1; cdr3_length: 14; cdr3_nt: TGTGCCAGCAGTCAAGACGAACCCACAGCTGAGCAGTTCTTC; cdr3_aa: CASSQDEPTAEQFF
clone_size: -; v_call: TRBV11-2; d_call: -; j_call: TRBJ2-1; cdr3_length: 12; cdr3_nt: TGTGCCAGCAGCTTAGGTTCCAATGGGCAGCTCTTC; cdr3_aa: CASSLGSNGQLF
clone_size: medium-sized; v_call: TRBV6-1; d_call: -; j_call: TRBJ1-1; cdr3_length: 13; cdr3_nt: TGTGCCAGCAGTCCAATCCAGGGAGCTGAAGCTTTCTTT; cdr3_aa: CASSPIQGAEAFF
clone_size: many; v_call: TRBV5-1; d_call: -; j_call: TRBJ2-1; cdr3_length: 14; cdr3_nt: TGCGCCAGCAGCTTGGGTGGACTTAACAATGAGCAGTTCTTC; cdr3_aa: CASSLGGLNNEQFF
clone_size: -; v_call: TRBV5-1; d_call: TRBD2; j_call: TRBJ2-1; cdr3_length: 16; cdr3_nt: TGCGCCAGCAGCTTAGTAGCGGGAGGTTCCTACAATGAGCAGTTCTTC; cdr3_aa: CASSLVAGGSYNEQFF
clone_size: many; v_call: TRBV5-1; d_call: -; j_call: TRBJ2-1; cdr3_length: 12; cdr3_nt: TGCGCCAGCAGCTTGATGTCCAATGAGCAGTTCTTC; cdr3_aa: CASSLMSNEQFF
clone_size: many; v_call: TRBV12-3/TRBV12-4; d_call: -; j_call: TRBJ2-1; cdr3_length: 14; cdr3_nt: TGTGCCAGCAGTTTTGGGGAGCCCTACAATGAGCAGTTCTTC; cdr3_aa: CASSFGEPYNEQFF
clone_size: many; v_call: TRBV14; d_call: TRBD2; j_call: TRBJ2-1; cdr3_length: 16; cdr3_nt: TGTGCCAGCAGCCTCGAGACTAGCGGGTTCTACAATGAGCAGTTCTTC; cdr3_aa: CASSLETSGFYNEQFF
clone_size: -; v_call: TRBV6-5; d_call: TRBD1; j_call: TRBJ1-1; cdr3_length: 14; cdr3_nt: TGTGCCAGCAGTTACACAGGGGGGACCACTGAAGCTTTCTTT; cdr3_aa: CASSYTGGTTEAFF